This T cell receptor beta chain is from a study of T-cell memory formation after mild COVID-19. The study's findings and limits: While clones contracting from day 15 to 85 were balanced between CD4 and CD8, later expanders leaned CD4+.

For this clonotype: Its antigen remains unidentified.

This CDR3 region has 13 residues. V lost 6 bases, J lost 0 bases, and 6 bases lay in between. Germline lookup yields CDR1 SGHAT and CDR2 FQNNGV. Each CDR3 protein is one row after TCRdb ran MiXCR on the 5' RACE reads. The data show roughly 250,000 distinct CDR3 sequences, about 15% seen once. The sequence was obtained from a man younger than 35 who had mild COVID-19 (a few samples of this study predate the infection). Cell type and time point are not known. Sequenced sample: PBMCs or a T cell subset sorted from them (not recorded which). The chain is built from TRBV11-2 and TRBJ1-3; TRBD1 might be the D (5 bases). CDR3: CASRRGSGNTIYF. The CDR3 DNA reads as TGTGCCAGCAGAAGGGGCTCTGGAAACACCATATATTTT.